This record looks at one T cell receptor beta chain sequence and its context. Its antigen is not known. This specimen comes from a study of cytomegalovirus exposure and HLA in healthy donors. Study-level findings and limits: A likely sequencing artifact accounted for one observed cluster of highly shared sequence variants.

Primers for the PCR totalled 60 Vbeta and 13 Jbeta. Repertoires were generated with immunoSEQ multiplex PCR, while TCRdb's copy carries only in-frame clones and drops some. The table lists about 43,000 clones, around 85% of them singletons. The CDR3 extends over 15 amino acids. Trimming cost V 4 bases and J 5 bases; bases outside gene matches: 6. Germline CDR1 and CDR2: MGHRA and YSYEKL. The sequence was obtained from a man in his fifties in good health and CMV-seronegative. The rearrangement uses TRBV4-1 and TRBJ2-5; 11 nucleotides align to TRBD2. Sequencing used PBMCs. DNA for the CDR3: TGCGCCAGCAGCCCAACTCTAGCGGGAGGCGAGACCCAGTACTTC. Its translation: CASSPTLAGGETQYF.